Listed below are T cell receptor beta chains from one sample, sequenced in a study of cytomegalovirus exposure and HLA in healthy donors. Here immunoSEQ multiplex PCR was the method, and the copy in TCRdb shows in-frame clones only, minus some. The data hold roughly 180,000 clones, with about 75% observed a single time. The sequenced sample consisted of PBMCs. The receptors stem from a female donor in good health and CMV-seronegative. CDR3s include the opening cysteine and the closing phenylalanine or tryptophan. Each record gives: clone size, D gene, V gene, CDR3 length, J gene, CDR3 protein, CDR3 DNA. A D gene is named only where the DNA matches it firmly. Rows give clone size only sometimes, using once, few, many, or a class for an expanded clone.

abundance: .; d_gene: .; v_gene: TRBV19; len: 15; j_gene: TRBJ1-2; CDR3aa: CASSKPGEQDYGYTF; CDR3nt: TGTGCCAGTAGTAAGCCAGGTGAGCAAGACTATGGCTACACCTTC
abundance: .; d_gene: TRBD1; v_gene: TRBV5-4; len: 16; j_gene: TRBJ1-2; CDR3aa: CASSLTGGASSDGYTF; CDR3nt: TGTGCCAGCAGCTTGACAGGGGGGGCTTCGAGCGATGGCTACACCTTC
abundance: .; d_gene: .; v_gene: TRBV30; len: 16; j_gene: TRBJ1-6; CDR3aa: CAWSVPPHPQDSPLHF; CDR3nt: TGTGCCTGGAGTGTACCACCCCACCCACAGGATTCACCCCTCCACTTT
abundance: .; d_gene: TRBD1; v_gene: TRBV9; len: 15; j_gene: TRBJ1-3; CDR3aa: CASSVEGASGNTIYF; CDR3nt: TGTGCCAGCAGCGTAGAGGGGGCTTCTGGAAACACCATATATTTT
abundance: once; d_gene: .; v_gene: TRBV6-5; len: 16; j_gene: TRBJ2-7; CDR3aa: CASSYEAGGMVYEQYF; CDR3nt: TGTGCCAGCAGTTACGAGGCAGGGGGGATGGTGTACGAGCAGTACTTC
abundance: .; d_gene: .; v_gene: TRBV4-1; len: 16; j_gene: TRBJ1-3; CDR3aa: CASSQVGGAIGNTIYF; CDR3nt: TGCGCCAGCAGCCAAGTTGGGGGGGCGATTGGAAACACCATATATTTT
abundance: .; d_gene: TRBD1; v_gene: TRBV14; len: 14; j_gene: TRBJ2-7; CDR3aa: CASSQGTGTYEQYF; CDR3nt: TGTGCCAGCAGCCAGGGGACAGGGACCTACGAGCAGTACTTC
abundance: .; d_gene: TRBD1; v_gene: TRBV5-1; len: 13; j_gene: TRBJ2-5; CDR3aa: CASSPGGAETQYF; CDR3nt: TGCGCCAGCAGCCCAGGGGGCGCGGAGACCCAGTACTTC
abundance: .; d_gene: .; v_gene: TRBV2; len: 14; j_gene: TRBJ2-7; CDR3aa: CASRAVDITNEQYF; CDR3nt: TGTGCCAGCAGGGCCGTGGACATAACGAACGAGCAGTACTTC
abundance: .; d_gene: TRBD1; v_gene: TRBV9; len: 17; j_gene: TRBJ2-5; CDR3aa: CASSVAMGQTPQETQYF; CDR3nt: TGTGCCAGCAGCGTAGCAATGGGACAGACTCCCCAAGAGACCCAGTACTTC
abundance: few; d_gene: TRBD1; v_gene: TRBV5-4; len: 14; j_gene: TRBJ2-7; CDR3aa: CASSFPGQDREQYF; CDR3nt: TGTGCCAGCAGCTTCCCCGGACAGGACCGCGAGCAGTACTTC
abundance: .; d_gene: .; v_gene: TRBV28; len: 11; j_gene: TRBJ1-1; CDR3aa: CASSSLAEAFF; CDR3nt: TGTGCCAGCAGCTCCTTAGCAGAAGCTTTCTTT
abundance: .; d_gene: TRBD2; v_gene: TRBV4-3; len: 15; j_gene: TRBJ2-5; CDR3aa: CASSLSGGDQETQYF; CDR3nt: TGCGCCAGCAGCCTTAGCGGGGGAGACCAAGAGACCCAGTACTTC
abundance: .; d_gene: TRBD1; v_gene: TRBV6-5; len: 16; j_gene: TRBJ1-6; CDR3aa: CASSSTGSSYNSPLHF; CDR3nt: TGTGCCAGCAGTTCGACAGGGAGCTCCTATAATTCACCCCTCCACTTT
abundance: few; d_gene: .; v_gene: TRBV5-4; len: 17; j_gene: TRBJ2-1; CDR3aa: CASSLGGASATYNEQFF; CDR3nt: TGTGCCAGCAGCTTGGGAGGCGCGAGCGCTACCTACAATGAGCAGTTCTTC
abundance: .; d_gene: .; v_gene: TRBV30; len: 13; j_gene: TRBJ2-5; CDR3aa: CAWSGTRRETQYF; CDR3nt: TGTGCCTGGAGTGGAACTAGGCGAGAGACCCAGTACTTC
abundance: few; d_gene: .; v_gene: TRBV10-3; len: 15; j_gene: TRBJ2-7; CDR3aa: CAISPEKGGRVEQYF; CDR3nt: TGTGCCATCAGCCCCGAGAAGGGGGGGCGCGTGGAGCAGTACTTC
abundance: once; d_gene: TRBD1; v_gene: TRBV16; len: 16; j_gene: TRBJ1-6; CDR3aa: CASSQSTGQNNSPLHF; CDR3nt: TGTGCCAGCAGCCAATCGACGGGACAGAATAATTCACCCCTCCACTTT
abundance: .; d_gene: .; v_gene: TRBV19; len: 15; j_gene: TRBJ1-2; CDR3aa: CASSTGVRPFYGYTF; CDR3nt: TGTGCCAGTAGTACGGGAGTAAGGCCCTTCTATGGCTACACCTTC
abundance: .; d_gene: .; v_gene: TRBV1; len: 15; j_gene: TRBJ2-5; CDR3aa: CTSSSERGDQETQYF; CDR3nt: TGCACCAGCAGCAGCGAGCGGGGGGACCAAGAGACCCAGTACTTC
abundance: .; d_gene: .; v_gene: TRBV27; len: 15; j_gene: TRBJ2-7; CDR3aa: CASSPRRVSTYEQYF; CDR3nt: TGTGCCAGCAGTCCGCGGAGGGTTTCAACCTACGAGCAGTACTTC
abundance: .; d_gene: TRBD2; v_gene: TRBV6-5; len: 14; j_gene: TRBJ2-1; CDR3aa: CASSALGGGNEQFF; CDR3nt: TGTGCCAGCAGTGCACTCGGGGGGGGCAATGAGCAGTTCTTC
abundance: few; d_gene: .; v_gene: TRBV29-1; len: 13; j_gene: TRBJ2-7; CDR3aa: CSVTQPGTYEQYF; CDR3nt: TGCAGCGTCACGCAACCCGGGACTTACGAGCAGTACTTC
abundance: once; d_gene: .; v_gene: TRBV18; len: 14; j_gene: TRBJ2-7; CDR3aa: CASSPASSSYEQYF; CDR3nt: TGTGCCAGCTCACCGGCTAGCTCCTCCTACGAGCAGTACTTC
abundance: .; d_gene: .; v_gene: TRBV19; len: 13; j_gene: TRBJ2-2; CDR3aa: CASSILLGGELFF; CDR3nt: TGTGCCAGTAGTATTCTGCTCGGGGGGGAGCTGTTTTTT
abundance: few; d_gene: .; v_gene: TRBV5-1; len: 13; j_gene: TRBJ1-2; CDR3aa: CASRLTGNYGYTF; CDR3nt: TGCGCCAGCCGTCTAACAGGGAACTATGGCTACACCTTC
abundance: .; d_gene: TRBD1; v_gene: TRBV2; len: 14; j_gene: TRBJ1-5; CDR3aa: CASSSKGQYQPQHF; CDR3nt: TGTGCCAGCAGTAGCAAGGGACAGTATCAGCCCCAGCATTTT
abundance: .; d_gene: .; v_gene: TRBV6-6; len: 14; j_gene: TRBJ1-6; CDR3aa: CASSYVGTYSPLHF; CDR3nt: TGTGCCAGCAGTTACGTCGGGACATATTCACCCCTCCACTTT